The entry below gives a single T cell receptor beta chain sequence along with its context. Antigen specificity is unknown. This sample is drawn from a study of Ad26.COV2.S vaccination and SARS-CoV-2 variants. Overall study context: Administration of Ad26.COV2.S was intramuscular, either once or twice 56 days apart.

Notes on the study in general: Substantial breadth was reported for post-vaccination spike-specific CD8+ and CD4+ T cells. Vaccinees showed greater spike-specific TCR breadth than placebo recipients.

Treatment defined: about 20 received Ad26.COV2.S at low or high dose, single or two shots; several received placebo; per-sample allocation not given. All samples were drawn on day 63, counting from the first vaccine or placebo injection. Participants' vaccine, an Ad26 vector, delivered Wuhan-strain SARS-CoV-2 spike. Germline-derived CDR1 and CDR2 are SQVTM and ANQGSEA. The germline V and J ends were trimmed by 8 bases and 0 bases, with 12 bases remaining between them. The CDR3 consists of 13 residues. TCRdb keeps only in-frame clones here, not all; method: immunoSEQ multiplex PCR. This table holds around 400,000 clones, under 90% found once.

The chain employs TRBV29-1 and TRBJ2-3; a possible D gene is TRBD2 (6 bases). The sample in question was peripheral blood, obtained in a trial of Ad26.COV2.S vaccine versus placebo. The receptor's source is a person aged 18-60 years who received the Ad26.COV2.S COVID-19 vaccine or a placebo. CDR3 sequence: CSPISGSTDTQYF. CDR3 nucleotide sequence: TGCAGCCCCATAAGCGGGAGCACAGATACGCAGTATTTT.